This T cell receptor (beta chain) emerged from a study of blood T cell repertoires in COVID-19. Study details: The United States, Italy and Spain were the sources of the acute and convalescent COVID-19 samples. From T cells, B-cell-depleted T cells, or PBMCs came the material, which was cDNA or gDNA.

The CDR3 is made up of 14 amino acids. The V gene's germline CDR1 is LGHDT and CDR2 YNNKEL (reference sequence). With regard to this clone: An end of the junction does not agree with germline; a read error may underlie this.

In the original analysis: Counts of nucleated cells, estimated from reference gene primer amplification, were obtained. Some clones are missing from TCRdb's copy, which holds only in-frame ones; the method was immunoSEQ multiplex PCR. From that table come the V and J calls and clone size; the DNA was used to work out D and trimming. The sample lists 40,000 to 50,000 clones; 90% were seen once. The sequence came from a human donor in a cohort sampled during active COVID-19. The chain has TRBV3-1 (or the pseudogene TRBV3-2) and TRBJ1-3, with a weak D call TRBD1 (6 bases). The source material was peripheral blood. This CDR3 is CASSQGVVGEDSHF. The CDR3 coding sequence is TGTGCCAGCAGCCAAGGTGTGGTGGGCGAGGACAGTCATTTT.